This passage covers 2 T cell receptor beta chains from one sample sequenced in a study of PD-L1 blockade in urothelial cancer. Time point described: peripheral blood 6 weeks after treatment start. The table came from immunoSEQ multiplex PCR; TCRdb's copy has only in-frame clones and leaves some out. The sample lists about 120,000 clones, about 83% occurring once. The starting material was PBMCs, obtained around atezolizumab (anti-PD-L1) treatment. The receptors shown here come from a man in his forties or fifties with urothelial cancer.

The V call is TRBV15, the J call TRBJ2-2; D possibly corresponds to TRBD2 (5 bases). Germline CDR1 reads LNHNV; CDR2 reads YYDKDF (reference sequence). V was trimmed by 1 base and J by 6 bases, leaving 15 bases between them. The CDR3 has 16 amino acids. The CDR3 nucleotides read TGTGCCACCAGCAGAGGATTCGGGGTAGTGGCCGGGGAGCTGTTTTTT. Translating gives CATSRGFGVVAGELFF.

V is TRBV6-1 and J is TRBJ2-1, with a possible D match to TRBD1 (6 bases). This CDR3 has 14 amino acids. The V gene lost 7 bases and the J gene lost 8 bases, with 18 bases spanning the gap. Germline-derived CDR1 and CDR2 are MNHNS and SASEGT. The CDR3 bases are TGTGCCAGCATGTGGCAGGGGCCCCGGGATGAGCAGTTCTTC. It encodes CASMWQGPRDEQFF.